A selection of T cell receptor beta chains follows, all from one sample in a study of T cells in Graves' hyperthyroidism and ophthalmopathy. TCRdb reprocessed the multiplex PCR reads via MiXCR and lists one record per CDR3 protein. The repertoire holds some 580,000 distinct CDR3 sequences, with 15% to 20% as singletons. The sample comprised blood. The receptors come from a woman in her 40s with Graves' ophthalmopathy. The CDR3 runs from the conserved cysteine through the conserved F or W. The D gene is left open where the match is weak. Only part of the rows carry a size: once, few, many, or a class if the clone is expanded.

TRBD2	TRBV28	TRBJ2-5	many	CASSLAGGLRETQYF	TGTGCCAGCAGCTTAGCGGGAGGTTTACGAGAGACCCAGTACTTC
.	TRBV4-1	TRBJ1-6	many	CASSQVGRGSNSPLHF	TGCGCCAGCAGCCAAGTGGGTCGGGGCTCGAATTCACCCCTCCACTTT
.	TRBV3-1	TRBJ2-1	many	CASSQASGQGGYEQFF	TGTGCCAGCAGCCAAGCCAGCGGTCAGGGTGGCTATGAGCAGTTCTTC
.	TRBV20-1	TRBJ2-1	many	CSASNGRPPYEQFF	TGCAGTGCCTCAAACGGACGGCCTCCCTATGAGCAGTTCTTC
.	TRBV2	TRBJ2-4	many	CASVLKVKEGDIQYF	TGTGCCTCAGTCTTGAAGGTGAAGGAAGGGGACATTCAGTACTTC
.	TRBV12-5	TRBJ2-2	few	CASGSLQTGELFF	TGTGCTAGTGGTTCCCTACAAACCGGGGAGCTGTTTTTT
.	TRBV18	TRBJ2-2	many	CASSPIDTGELFF	TGTGCCAGCTCACCGATAGACACCGGGGAGCTGTTTTTT
.	TRBV7-8	TRBJ2-3	few	CASSKDWGTDTQYF	TGTGCCAGCAGCAAGGACTGGGGCACAGATACGCAGTATTTT
TRBD1	TRBV5-1	TRBJ2-7	many	CASSPGRGLDEQYF	TGCGCCAGCAGCCCTGGCAGGGGGCTTGACGAGCAGTACTTC
.	TRBV27	TRBJ1-1	many	CASSYQGMNTEAFF	TGTGCCAGCAGTTACCAGGGGATGAACACTGAAGCTTTCTTT
TRBD2	TRBV10-3	TRBJ2-2	.	CAIRGLAGGTGELFF	TGTGCCATCAGAGGACTAGCGGGGGGAACCGGGGAGCTGTTTTTT
.	TRBV20-1	TRBJ1-2	many	CSARDPATFYGYTF	TGCAGTGCTAGAGATCCGGCCACGTTTTATGGCTACACCTTC
TRBD2	TRBV5-6	TRBJ2-7	.	CASSETGGSYEQYF	TGTGCCAGCAGCGAAACGGGGGGATCCTACGAGCAGTACTTC
.	TRBV7-2	TRBJ1-1	many	CASSLAVGNTEAFF	TGTGCCAGCAGCTTAGCGGTAGGCAACACTGAAGCTTTCTTT
TRBD2	TRBV11-2	TRBJ2-1	.	CASSSPGLALNEQFF	TGTGCCAGCAGCTCGCCGGGACTAGCGCTCAATGAGCAGTTCTTC
.	TRBV19	TRBJ1-6	.	CASSPPGQAQNSPLHF	TGTGCCAGTAGTCCTCCCGGCCAGGCCCAAAATTCACCCCTCCACTTT
TRBD2	TRBV5-5	TRBJ2-3	.	CASSLLAGLAGFTDTQYF	TGTGCCAGCAGCTTGTTAGCGGGACTAGCGGGGTTCACAGATACGCAGTATTTT
TRBD2	TRBV6-1	TRBJ2-3	many	CASSGLAGVSDTQYF	TGTGCCAGCAGTGGACTAGCGGGAGTATCGGATACGCAGTATTTT
TRBD1	TRBV28	TRBJ1-2	.	CANKPQGAGYGYTF	TGTGCCAACAAACCCCAGGGGGCCGGCTATGGCTACACCTTC
.	TRBV2	TRBJ2-2	many	CASSGGRTGELFF	TGTGCCAGCAGCGGGGGTCGCACCGGGGAGCTGTTTTTT
TRBD2	TRBV19	TRBJ2-3	few	CASRASGSVDTQYF	TGTGCCAGTAGGGCTAGCGGGAGTGTGGATACGCAGTATTTT
TRBD2	TRBV6-5	TRBJ2-5	.	CASSYSRIAGGRETQYF	TGTGCCAGCAGTTACTCGCGAATAGCGGGGGGCAGGGAGACCCAGTACTTC
TRBD1	TRBV6-2/TRBV6-3	TRBJ2-5	.	CASSEAAGGQETQYF	TGTGCCAGCAGTGAGGCGGCAGGGGGCCAAGAGACCCAGTACTTC
TRBD2	TRBV20-1	TRBJ2-1	few	CSARITRTSGGEQFF	TGCAGTGCTCGAATCACACGGACTAGCGGGGGTGAGCAGTTCTTC
TRBD1	TRBV28	TRBJ1-3	many	CASSLPGQGVWNTIYF	TGTGCCAGCAGTCTCCCGGGACAGGGGGTTTGGAACACCATATATTTT
.	TRBV7-8	TRBJ1-4	many	CASSLGTQQGFGEKLFF	TGTGCCAGCAGCTTAGGGACCCAGCAGGGGTTTGGTGAAAAACTGTTTTTT
.	TRBV20-1	TRBJ2-3	.	CSPDQGGRIDTQYF	TGCAGTCCGGATCAGGGGGGAAGGATAGATACGCAGTATTTT
.	TRBV2	TRBJ2-7	many	CASSEDRPYEQYF	TGTGCCAGCAGTGAAGACAGACCGTACGAGCAGTACTTC
.	TRBV7-9	TRBJ2-6	few	CASSHRDLSGESGANVLTF	TGTGCCAGCAGCCATCGGGACTTATCCGGGGAATCTGGGGCCAACGTCCTGACTTTC
.	TRBV11-2	TRBJ2-1	many	CASSLIYEQFF	TGTGCCAGCAGCTTAATTTATGAGCAGTTCTTC
.	TRBV11-2	TRBJ2-7	many	CASSPSGGAGYEQYF	TGTGCCAGCAGCCCATCAGGGGGGGCTGGGTACGAGCAGTACTTC
.	TRBV9	TRBJ1-5	many	CASSVDAGANQPQHF	TGTGCCAGCAGCGTAGATGCGGGGGCAAATCAGCCCCAGCATTTT
.	TRBV4-1	TRBJ1-1	once	CASSRGPGLRNTEAFF	TGCGCCAGCAGCCGAGGGCCAGGTCTAAGGAACACTGAAGCTTTCTTT
.	TRBV7-9	TRBJ2-7	few	CASSFSRGSNYEQYF	TGTGCCAGCAGCTTCTCCAGGGGCTCTAACTACGAGCAGTACTTC
.	TRBV18	TRBJ1-2	many	CASSPTVRGSGHGYTF	TGTGCCAGCTCACCCACGGTGAGGGGCTCAGGCCACGGCTACACCTTC
.	TRBV19	TRBJ1-6	few	CASSIGSVLHF	TGTGCCAGTAGTATAGGTTCCGTCCTCCACTTT
.	TRBV4-1	TRBJ2-5	few	CASSLTNAMSVTQYF	TGCGCCAGCAGCCTCACTAACGCGATGAGTGTTACCCAGTACTTC
TRBD2	TRBV7-9	TRBJ2-1	many	CASSLGGSGENEQFF	TGTGCCAGCAGCTTAGGCGGGAGTGGAGAGAATGAGCAGTTCTTC
TRBD1	TRBV20-1	TRBJ2-7	many	CSANPDRGGTYEQYF	TGCAGTGCTAACCCCGACAGGGGAGGCACCTACGAGCAGTACTTC
.	TRBV2	TRBJ2-6	many	CASSEQRSGANVLTF	TGTGCCAGCAGCGAACAACGCTCTGGGGCCAACGTCCTGACTTTC
.	TRBV28	TRBJ2-5	many	CASSLRQLGETQYF	TGTGCCAGCAGTCTAAGACAGCTCGGAGAGACCCAGTACTTC
.	TRBV18	TRBJ1-3	many	CASSPEARRNTIYF	TGTGCCAGCTCACCAGAGGCCAGACGAAACACCATATATTTT
.	TRBV28	TRBJ1-1	many	CASRPRNTEAFF	TGTGCCAGCAGGCCCCGAAACACTGAAGCTTTCTTT
.	TRBV20-1	TRBJ2-3	many	CSATIVDTQYF	TGCAGTGCTACTATAGTCGATACGCAGTATTTT
TRBD2	TRBV7-3	TRBJ2-1	few	CASSLSAGGYNEQFF	TGTGCCAGCAGCTTATCAGCGGGGGGATACAATGAGCAGTTCTTC
TRBD2	TRBV18	TRBJ2-1	many	CASSPLRLAPSYNEQFF	TGTGCCAGCTCACCCCTTCGACTAGCCCCCTCCTACAATGAGCAGTTCTTC
.	TRBV29-1	TRBJ2-1	many	CSVAGRSSYNEQFF	TGCAGCGTTGCGGGCAGGAGCTCCTACAATGAGCAGTTCTTC
.	TRBV4-1	TRBJ1-5	.	CASSQDAVTLQPQHF	TGCGCCAGCAGCCAAGATGCGGTCACTCTACAGCCCCAGCATTTT
.	TRBV6-2/TRBV6-3	TRBJ2-1	many	CASSARYNEQFF	TGTGCCAGCAGCGCACGATACAATGAGCAGTTCTTC
.	TRBV29-1	TRBJ2-5	many	CSVEQHPLGETQYF	TGCAGCGTTGAACAACACCCCTTGGGAGAGACCCAGTACTTC
TRBD2	TRBV12-3/TRBV12-4	TRBJ2-1	few	CASSFGLAVAGEQFF	TGTGCCAGCAGTTTTGGGCTAGCGGTCGCAGGAGAGCAGTTCTTC
TRBD1	TRBV9	TRBJ2-3	.	CASSVRGDRGVTGTQYF	TGTGCCAGCAGCGTCCGAGGGGACAGGGGGGTCACAGGTACGCAGTATTTT
TRBD2	TRBV3-1	TRBJ2-5	.	CASSQNGLAGGPGETQYF	TGTGCCAGCAGCCAAAACGGACTAGCGGGGGGGCCGGGAGAGACCCAGTACTTC
TRBD2	TRBV19	TRBJ2-1	few	CASPPGLAGPNEQFF	TGTGCCAGTCCGCCGGGACTAGCGGGTCCCAATGAGCAGTTCTTC
.	TRBV3-1	TRBJ1-1	many	CASSQDLGLANTEAFF	TGTGCCAGCAGCCAAGATCTTGGGTTGGCGAACACTGAAGCTTTCTTT
.	TRBV27	TRBJ2-5	many	CASSLIGGGGLETQYF	TGTGCCAGCAGTTTAATTGGCGGAGGGGGCCTAGAGACCCAGTACTTC
TRBD1	TRBV12-3/TRBV12-4	TRBJ2-5	few	CASSSDLDRDGETQYF	TGTGCCAGCAGTTCCGATCTTGACAGGGACGGGGAGACCCAGTACTTC
.	TRBV7-2	TRBJ2-7	many	CASSFSRISYEQYF	TGTGCCAGCAGCTTCTCACGAATCTCCTACGAGCAGTACTTC